Each of the 20 T cell receptor beta chains below was sequenced from the same sample in a study of T cell responses to AZD1222 COVID-19 vaccine. The table came from immunoSEQ multiplex PCR; TCRdb's copy has only in-frame clones and leaves some out. In the table there are some 120,000 clones, approximately 88% of which are singletons. This specimen was peripheral blood, taken on day 0 of AZD1222 vaccination. The origin of the receptors is an adult in good health.

The V and J genes are TRBV5-1 and TRBJ1-1; 9 nucleotides match TRBD1. The V gene's germline CDR1 is SGHRS and CDR2 YFSETQ. Germline trimming cut 3 bases from V and 0 bases from J; bases unmatched to any gene: 6. The CDR3 extends over 16 amino acids. The CDR3 nucleotides are TGCGCCAGCAGCTGGGGTGGGACAGGGATGAACACTGAAGCTTTCTTT. Translation: CASSWGGTGMNTEAFF.

V and J are TRBV7-8 and TRBJ1-1; D may be TRBD1 (6 bases). V lost 4 bases to trimming and J lost 6 bases, with 15 bases between them. CDR1 SGHVS and CDR2 FQNEAQ come from the germline V gene. The CDR3 spans 14 residues. The CDR3 DNA reads as TGTGCCAGCAGCTCGACCGGGGGGCCCGCTGAAGCTTTCTTT. Translated: CASSSTGGPAEAFF.

V is TRBV2 and J is TRBJ1-4; D ambiguous. CDR1 and CDR2 (germline): SNHLY, FYNNEI. Deletions cut 6 bases from V and 8 bases from J, with 13 bases between. CDR3 length: 13 amino acids. DNA for the CDR3: TGTGCCAGCAGAAGCCAGATGGCAGAAAAACTGTTTTTT. This translates into CASRSQMAEKLFF.

This chain connects TRBV2 to TRBJ2-7; 11 nucleotides match TRBD2. This CDR3 region has 15 residues. From germline, CDR1 is SNHLY and CDR2 FYNNEI. V shed 5 bases and J 1 base; nucleotides not matched to a gene: 4. This CDR3 is CASSLTSGGSYEQYF. CDR3 DNA sequence: TGTGCCAGCAGTTTAACTAGCGGGGGATCCTACGAGCAGTACTTC.

This sequence joins TRBV9 and TRBJ1-1; no clear D. Trimming removed 2 bases from V and 0 bases from J, with 14 bases in between. The CDR3 runs 16 residues. The V gene's germline CDR1 is SGDLS and CDR2 YYNGEE. CDR3 sequence reads: CASSVGQTRVNTEAFF. The CDR3 region has the DNA TGTGCCAGCAGCGTGGGTCAAACGCGGGTGAACACTGAAGCTTTCTTT.

This clone was observed a few times. The CDR3 coding sequence is TGTGCCAGCAGCCAATCAGGGGGCGCTAAGACTTTCTTT. It yields the protein CASSQSGGAKTFF. The chain couples TRBV14 to TRBJ1-1; 8 bases line up with TRBD1. Germline V gives CDR1 SGHDN, CDR2 FVKESK. The junction had 8 bases not matched to a gene; V was cut back by 2 bases and J by 12 bases. The CDR3 loop spans 13 amino acids.

The chain joins TRBV20-1 to TRBJ1-2; D is perhaps TRBD1 (5 bases). There are 11 residues in the CDR3. In germline, CDR1 is DFQATT, CDR2 SNEGSKA (reference sequence). The V end lost 5 bases, the J end lost 5 bases, and 9 bases lay between the germline ends. This CDR3 is CSAGTEYGYTF. In DNA form, the CDR3 reads TGCAGTGCTGGGACGGAGTATGGCTACACCTTC.

This clone was counted once. V and J are TRBV6-2 or TRBV6-3 and TRBJ1-1, with 8 bases matching TRBD1. Germline-derived CDR1 and CDR2 are MNHEY and SVGEGT. The V and J ends lost 3 bases and 9 bases, in that order; junction bases with no gene match: 9. This CDR3 comprises 14 residues. The CDR3 coding sequence is TGTGCCAGCAGTTATGGCCAGGGGGCACAGAAAGCTTTCTTT. Protein sequence: CASSYGQGAQKAFF.

V and J are TRBV25-1 and TRBJ2-5; 8 bases fit TRBD2. This CDR3 has 13 amino acids. J gave up 1 base and V 8 bases, and 3 bases lay outside the gene matches. Germline loops: CDR1 MGHDK, CDR2 SYGVNS. The CDR3 here is CASRRGAQETQYF. The CDR3 bases are TGTGCCAGCCGGCGGGGGGCCCAAGAGACCCAGTACTTC.

This clone has only one observation. The CDR3 sequence: CATSESGVNQPQHF. DNA for the CDR3: TGTGCCACCAGTGAGTCGGGAGTTAATCAGCCCCAGCATTTT. The chain uses TRBV24-1 and TRBJ1-5; D gene ambiguous. Germline V gene sequence: CDR1 KGHDR, CDR2 SFDVKD. The CDR3 loop spans 14 amino acids. V lost 4 bases, J lost 4 bases, and 10 bases lay in between.

The gene calls are TRBV20-1 and TRBJ1-2; D unresolved. Germline lookup yields CDR1 DFQATT and CDR2 SNEGSKA (reference sequence). V dropped 3 bases and J dropped 0 bases, with 11 bases sitting between them. The CDR3 contains 14 residues. For the CDR3, the DNA is TGCAGTGCTAGTAAGGGCGGGGCTAACTATGGCTACACCTTC. It yields the protein CSASKGGANYGYTF.

The chain has TRBV11-2 and TRBJ2-7; D possibly corresponds to TRBD1 (6 bases). Germline loops: CDR1 SGHAT, CDR2 FQNNGV. Trimming took off 6 bases at V and 3 bases at J, with 12 bases between the two ends. CDR3 length equals 13 residues. CDR3 DNA: TGTGCCAGCAGGCGAGACAGGTTCTACGAGCAGTACTTC. This codes for CASRRDRFYEQYF.

The chain links TRBV3-1 (or the pseudogene TRBV3-2) to TRBJ1-6; TRBD1 agrees at 7 bases. The germline gives CDR1 LGHDT, CDR2 YNNKEL (reference sequence). The V and J ends lost 3 bases and 9 bases, in that order; junction bases with no gene match: 5. CDR3 length: 14 amino acids. The CDR3 protein is CASSHDRVFSPLHF. CDR3 coding DNA: TGTGCCAGCAGCCACGACAGGGTATTTTCACCCCTCCACTTT.

CDR3 DNA: TGCGCCAGCAGCTCACCCGCGGAGACCCAGTACTTC. This translates into CASSSPAETQYF. This chain links TRBV5-1 with TRBJ2-5; D remains ambiguous. CDR1 and CDR2 (germline): SGHRS, YFSETQ. This CDR3 comprises 12 residues. V lost 3 bases, J lost 5 bases, and 8 bases lay in between.

The chain has TRBV7-8 and TRBJ2-3; 7 nucleotides line up with TRBD1. This CDR3 has 15 residues. In germline, CDR1 is SGHVS, CDR2 FQNEAQ. J gave up 2 bases and V 1 base, and 3 bases lay outside the gene matches. DNA for the CDR3: TGTGCCAGCAGCTTAGAGACAGGGTTCACAGATACGCAGTATTTT. It specifies CASSLETGFTDTQYF.

The J gene is TRBJ1-1, the V gene TRBV29-1, with a tentative D call TRBD1 (5 bases). Germline CDR1 SQVTM, CDR2 ANQGSEA. The CDR3 consists of 14 residues. Trimming took off 7 bases at V and 3 bases at J, with 18 bases between the two ends. Here the CDR3 DNA reads TGCAGCGGAACCAGAGACACGGGGCACACTGAAGCTTTCTTT. Its protein product is CSGTRDTGHTEAFF.

The V call is TRBV5-6, the J call TRBJ2-7; D is unresolved. The V and J ends lost 1 base and 7 bases respectively, with 9 bases between them. CDR1 SGHDT and CDR2 YYEEEE come from the germline V gene. The CDR3 runs 12 residues. This CDR3 is CASSLTKGEQYF. In DNA, the CDR3 is TGTGCCAGCAGCTTGACTAAAGGGGAGCAGTACTTC.

The chain has TRBV27 and TRBJ2-5; D is possibly TRBD1 (5 bases). From germline, CDR1 is MNHEY and CDR2 SMNVEV (reference sequence). The V and J ends lost 7 bases and 1 base respectively, with 16 bases between them. The CDR3 runs to 15 residues. Here the CDR3 reads CASKLTVGAQETQYF. CDR3 bases: TGTGCCAGCAAACTGACAGTAGGGGCCCAAGAGACCCAGTACTTC.

This rearrangement joins TRBV9 to TRBJ2-3, with a tentative D call TRBD2 (6 bases). V lost 1 base and J 1 base, leaving 13 bases between the germline ends. The germline V gene encodes CDR1 SGDLS and CDR2 YYNGEE. This CDR3 is built from 16 residues. For the CDR3, the DNA is TGTGCCAGCAGCGTAATCGGGGACTTGCGCACAGATACGCAGTATTTT. It yields the protein CASSVIGDLRTDTQYF.

The CDR3 nucleotides are TGTGCCAGTAGCCCTCCCGACTACGCGGGCACAGATACGCAGTATTTT. Protein: CASSPPDYAGTDTQYF. The chain is built from TRBV19 and TRBJ2-3; weak D call: TRBD2 (5 bases). Deletions cut 6 bases from V and 1 base from J, with 17 bases between. Germline V gene sequence: CDR1 LNHDA, CDR2 SQIVND (reference sequence). This CDR3 has 16 amino acids.